The rows below give T cell receptor beta chains drawn from one sample of a study of long-term antiretroviral therapy in people with HIV. Sequenced by immunoSEQ multiplex PCR; TCRdb stores in-frame clones only, minus some. The sample has roughly 20,000 clones, 75% to 90% seen once. Sequenced here: unsorted PBMCs, sampled 0.2 years after starting antiretroviral therapy. The receptors originated from a woman aged 40 to 49 with HIV. Both conserved end residues are part of each CDR3. Each record gives: D gene, V gene, J gene, clone size, CDR3 protein, CDR3 DNA. A D gene is named only where the DNA matches it firmly. Clone size is shown for a subset of rows, as once, few, many or a class of expanded clone.

d_gene: TRBD1; v_gene: TRBV10-1; j_gene: TRBJ2-7; abundance: .; CDR3aa: CASSRDSGYEQYF; CDR3nt: TGCGCCAGCAGCCGGGACAGCGGATACGAGCAGTACTTC
d_gene: .; v_gene: TRBV29-1; j_gene: TRBJ2-2; abundance: .; CDR3aa: CSVGSDRLFTGELFF; CDR3nt: TGCAGCGTTGGGTCGGACAGACTGTTTACCGGGGAGCTGTTTTTT
d_gene: TRBD1; v_gene: TRBV19; j_gene: TRBJ1-1; abundance: .; CDR3aa: CASSITGGAEAFF; CDR3nt: TGTGCCAGTAGTATTACAGGGGGCGCGGAAGCTTTCTTT
d_gene: .; v_gene: TRBV4-1; j_gene: TRBJ1-5; abundance: .; CDR3aa: CASSQGVASQPQHF; CDR3nt: TGCGCCAGCAGCCAAGGAGTTGCGTCTCAGCCCCAGCATTTT
d_gene: .; v_gene: TRBV10-3; j_gene: TRBJ1-3; abundance: .; CDR3aa: CATSTPAISGNTIYF; CDR3nt: TGTGCCACTTCAACTCCGGCAATCTCTGGAAACACCATATATTTT
d_gene: .; v_gene: TRBV5-1; j_gene: TRBJ2-1; abundance: .; CDR3aa: CASSFGAGRGSHEQFF; CDR3nt: TGCGCCAGCAGCTTCGGAGCGGGGAGGGGGTCCCATGAGCAGTTCTTC
d_gene: TRBD1; v_gene: TRBV7-9; j_gene: TRBJ1-3; abundance: .; CDR3aa: CASNPPGGKSGNTIYF; CDR3nt: TGTGCCAGCAACCCCCCAGGGGGCAAATCTGGAAACACCATATATTTT
d_gene: .; v_gene: TRBV19; j_gene: TRBJ2-1; abundance: .; CDR3aa: CASMGVVTSSYNEQFF; CDR3nt: TGTGCCAGTATGGGAGTGGTTACAAGCTCCTACAATGAGCAGTTCTTC
d_gene: .; v_gene: TRBV7-9; j_gene: TRBJ2-7; abundance: once; CDR3aa: CASSLVEGGTYEQYF; CDR3nt: TGTGCCAGCAGCTTAGTGGAGGGGGGGACCTACGAGCAGTACTTC
d_gene: .; v_gene: TRBV30; j_gene: TRBJ1-1; abundance: once; CDR3aa: CAWTWGDGGTEAFF; CDR3nt: TGTGCCTGGACCTGGGGGGACGGGGGGACTGAAGCTTTCTTT
d_gene: .; v_gene: TRBV12-5; j_gene: TRBJ2-1; abundance: few; CDR3aa: CASGLSSFYNEQFF; CDR3nt: TGTGCTAGTGGTTTATCATCCTTCTACAATGAGCAGTTCTTC
d_gene: .; v_gene: TRBV7-2; j_gene: TRBJ2-1; abundance: .; CDR3aa: CASSLSPGPYNEQFF; CDR3nt: TGTGCCAGCAGCTTATCGCCCGGGCCCTACAATGAGCAGTTCTTC
d_gene: .; v_gene: TRBV5-8; j_gene: TRBJ1-1; abundance: .; CDR3aa: CASSLGDTRLTEAFF; CDR3nt: TGTGCCAGCAGCTTGGGGGACACCCGACTCACTGAAGCTTTCTTT
d_gene: .; v_gene: TRBV19; j_gene: TRBJ2-7; abundance: .; CDR3aa: CASSIEAGQTYEQYF; CDR3nt: TGTGCCAGTAGTATAGAAGCGGGACAGACCTACGAGCAGTACTTC
d_gene: TRBD1; v_gene: TRBV27; j_gene: TRBJ2-5; abundance: .; CDR3aa: CASSPSTGRETQYF; CDR3nt: TGTGCCAGCAGTCCTTCGACAGGGCGAGAGACCCAGTACTTC
d_gene: .; v_gene: TRBV20-1; j_gene: TRBJ2-1; abundance: .; CDR3aa: CSARLIWEQFF; CDR3nt: TGCAGTGCTAGACTCATTTGGGAGCAGTTCTTC
d_gene: .; v_gene: TRBV5-1; j_gene: TRBJ2-6; abundance: .; CDR3aa: CASSLDGHGANVLTF; CDR3nt: TGCGCCAGCAGCTTGGATGGTCATGGGGCCAACGTCCTGACTTTC
d_gene: .; v_gene: TRBV6-6; j_gene: TRBJ1-1; abundance: few; CDR3aa: CASKQVQGTEAFF; CDR3nt: TGTGCCAGCAAACAGGTTCAGGGCACTGAAGCTTTCTTT
d_gene: TRBD1; v_gene: TRBV5-6; j_gene: TRBJ1-2; abundance: .; CDR3aa: CASSPGTDRYGYTF; CDR3nt: TGTGCCAGCAGCCCTGGGACAGATCGGTATGGCTACACCTTC
d_gene: .; v_gene: TRBV13; j_gene: TRBJ1-2; abundance: .; CDR3aa: CASRTLWGETNYGYTF; CDR3nt: TGTGCCAGCAGGACCCTATGGGGGGAGACTAACTATGGCTACACCTTC
d_gene: .; v_gene: TRBV7-9; j_gene: TRBJ2-1; abundance: .; CDR3aa: CASGHEQFF; CDR3nt: TGTGCCAGCGGCCATGAGCAGTTCTTC
d_gene: .; v_gene: TRBV7-2; j_gene: TRBJ2-7; abundance: .; CDR3aa: CASSYIGSFYEQYF; CDR3nt: TGTGCCAGCAGTTACATAGGGAGCTTCTACGAGCAGTACTTC
d_gene: TRBD2; v_gene: TRBV6-5; j_gene: TRBJ2-7; abundance: .; CDR3aa: CASSLAGSGWYEQYF; CDR3nt: TGTGCCAGCAGTTTAGCGGGAAGCGGTTGGTACGAGCAGTACTTC
d_gene: TRBD2; v_gene: TRBV18; j_gene: TRBJ2-7; abundance: once; CDR3aa: CASSPPRLAEVYEQYF; CDR3nt: TGTGCCAGCTCACCACCCCGACTAGCGGAGGTATACGAGCAGTACTTC
d_gene: .; v_gene: TRBV5-8; j_gene: TRBJ1-5; abundance: .; CDR3aa: CASSLETGQHNQPQHF; CDR3nt: TGTGCCAGCAGCTTGGAAACAGGGCAACACAATCAGCCCCAGCATTTT
d_gene: TRBD2; v_gene: TRBV11-2; j_gene: TRBJ2-7; abundance: .; CDR3aa: CASSQTVGLAGIYEQYF; CDR3nt: TGTGCCAGCAGCCAAACTGTCGGACTAGCGGGGATCTACGAGCAGTACTTC
d_gene: .; v_gene: TRBV7-8; j_gene: TRBJ2-3; abundance: few; CDR3aa: CASSLVTQSTDTQYF; CDR3nt: TGTGCCAGCAGCTTAGTTACACAGAGCACAGATACGCAGTATTTT
d_gene: TRBD1; v_gene: TRBV27; j_gene: TRBJ1-1; abundance: .; CDR3aa: CASSSGQVNTEAFF; CDR3nt: TGTGCCAGCAGTTCGGGACAGGTGAACACTGAAGCTTTCTTT
d_gene: .; v_gene: TRBV9; j_gene: TRBJ2-7; abundance: .; CDR3aa: CASSATPGWTERTYEQYF; CDR3nt: TGTGCCAGCAGCGCCACCCCTGGCTGGACAGAGCGCACCTACGAGCAGTACTTC
d_gene: .; v_gene: TRBV6-6; j_gene: TRBJ2-1; abundance: .; CDR3aa: CASSYGRPLYNEQFF; CDR3nt: TGTGCCAGCAGTTATGGCAGGCCCCTATACAATGAGCAGTTCTTC
d_gene: .; v_gene: TRBV27; j_gene: TRBJ1-2; abundance: .; CDR3aa: CASSWQSGDYGYTF; CDR3nt: TGTGCCAGCAGTTGGCAGTCAGGGGACTATGGCTACACCTTC
d_gene: .; v_gene: TRBV6-5; j_gene: TRBJ2-7; abundance: .; CDR3aa: CATARGPENYEQYF; CDR3nt: TGTGCCACTGCCCGGGGTCCTGAGAACTACGAGCAGTACTTC
d_gene: .; v_gene: TRBV7-8; j_gene: TRBJ1-4; abundance: .; CDR3aa: CASSSRRPTANEKLFF; CDR3nt: TGTGCCAGCAGCTCCCGAAGGCCCACCGCTAATGAAAAACTGTTTTTT
d_gene: .; v_gene: TRBV27; j_gene: TRBJ2-1; abundance: .; CDR3aa: CASRNNEQFF; CDR3nt: TGTGCCAGCAGGAACAATGAGCAGTTCTTC
d_gene: .; v_gene: TRBV6-1; j_gene: TRBJ1-1; abundance: .; CDR3aa: CASSQRAGSTEAFF; CDR3nt: TGTGCCAGCAGTCAAAGGGCGGGTAGCACTGAAGCTTTCTTT
d_gene: .; v_gene: TRBV7-9; j_gene: TRBJ2-5; abundance: .; CDR3aa: CASSQSGRDPYF; CDR3nt: TGTGCCAGCAGCCAAAGTGGAAGGGATCCGTACTTC
d_gene: .; v_gene: TRBV7-9; j_gene: TRBJ2-7; abundance: few; CDR3aa: CASSLASIHEQYF; CDR3nt: TGTGCCAGCAGCTTAGCTAGTATACACGAGCAGTACTTC
d_gene: .; v_gene: TRBV6-1; j_gene: TRBJ1-3; abundance: .; CDR3aa: CASSEVGGGPGNTIYF; CDR3nt: TGTGCCAGCAGTGAAGTAGGCGGGGGGCCTGGAAACACCATATATTTT
d_gene: .; v_gene: TRBV7-2; j_gene: TRBJ1-2; abundance: .; CDR3aa: CASSLRTGSGYGYTF; CDR3nt: TGTGCCAGCAGCTTACGAACAGGGTCTGGCTATGGCTACACCTTC
d_gene: .; v_gene: TRBV6-1; j_gene: TRBJ1-5; abundance: .; CDR3aa: CASSEEGGNQPQHF; CDR3nt: TGTGCCAGCAGTGAAGAGGGGGGCAATCAGCCCCAGCATTTT
d_gene: .; v_gene: TRBV30; j_gene: TRBJ2-1; abundance: .; CDR3aa: CALRPNPAYSYNEQFF; CDR3nt: TGTGCTCTTCGCCCCAATCCAGCCTACTCCTACAATGAGCAGTTCTTC
d_gene: TRBD1; v_gene: TRBV14; j_gene: TRBJ1-5; abundance: once; CDR3aa: CASSQEQGSSNQPQHF; CDR3nt: TGTGCCAGCAGCCAAGAACAGGGGTCTAGCAATCAGCCCCAGCATTTT
d_gene: TRBD1; v_gene: TRBV7-6; j_gene: TRBJ1-2; abundance: .; CDR3aa: CASSQTGQGPPRRGYTF; CDR3nt: TGTGCCAGCAGTCAAACGGGACAGGGGCCCCCCAGACGGGGCTACACCTTC
d_gene: .; v_gene: TRBV7-9; j_gene: TRBJ2-5; abundance: .; CDR3aa: CASSLSEIETQYF; CDR3nt: TGTGCCAGCAGCTTAAGCGAGATAGAGACCCAGTACTTC
d_gene: .; v_gene: TRBV5-1; j_gene: TRBJ2-5; abundance: .; CDR3aa: CASSRDRSQETQYF; CDR3nt: TGCGCCAGCAGCAGAGACAGGAGCCAAGAGACCCAGTACTTC
d_gene: .; v_gene: TRBV5-5; j_gene: TRBJ1-3; abundance: .; CDR3aa: CASSRTPGGVPGNTIYF; CDR3nt: TGTGCCAGCAGCCGTACCCCCGGTGGGGTACCTGGAAACACCATATATTTT
d_gene: .; v_gene: TRBV15; j_gene: TRBJ1-2; abundance: .; CDR3aa: CATSRGASYGYTF; CDR3nt: TGTGCCACCAGCAGAGGAGCGAGCTATGGCTACACCTTC
d_gene: .; v_gene: TRBV7-2; j_gene: TRBJ1-1; abundance: .; CDR3aa: CASSLRSGRTEAFF; CDR3nt: TGTGCCAGCAGCTTACGGTCAGGGCGCACTGAAGCTTTCTTT
d_gene: TRBD2; v_gene: TRBV11-2; j_gene: TRBJ2-5; abundance: .; CDR3aa: CASSLSAGGETQYF; CDR3nt: TGTGCCAGCAGCTTATCAGCGGGAGGAGAGACCCAGTACTTC
d_gene: .; v_gene: TRBV27; j_gene: TRBJ1-5; abundance: once; CDR3aa: CASSWGSNQPQHF; CDR3nt: TGTGCCAGCAGCTGGGGTAGCAATCAGCCCCAGCATTTT
d_gene: .; v_gene: TRBV7-9; j_gene: TRBJ1-1; abundance: .; CDR3aa: CASSKDSLNTEAFF; CDR3nt: TGTGCCAGCAGCAAAGACAGCTTGAACACTGAAGCTTTCTTT